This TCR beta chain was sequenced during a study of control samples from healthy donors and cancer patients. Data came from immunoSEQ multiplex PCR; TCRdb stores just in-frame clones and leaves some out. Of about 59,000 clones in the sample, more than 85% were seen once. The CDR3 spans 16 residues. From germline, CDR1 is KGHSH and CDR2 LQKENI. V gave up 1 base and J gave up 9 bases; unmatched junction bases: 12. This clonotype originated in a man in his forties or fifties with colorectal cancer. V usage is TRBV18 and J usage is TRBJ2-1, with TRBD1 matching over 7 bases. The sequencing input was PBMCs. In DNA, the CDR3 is TGTGCCAGCTCACCACAGGAACAGGGGTTTAATGGTGAGCAGTTCTTC. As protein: CASSPQEQGFNGEQFF.